These T cell receptor beta chains were read from a single sample in a study of response to subunit inactivated influenza vaccine. TCRdb passed the RT-PCR reads through MiXCR, listing each CDR3 protein once. The profile covers 600,000 to 700,000 distinct CDR3 sequences, with roughly 15% appearing a single time and roughly 7.6% taken by the ten largest. Sample: PBMCs from blood, taken 14 to 15 days before vaccination. These receptors all stem from a middle-aged man who received an inactivated influenza vaccine. CDR3s include the opening cysteine and the closing phenylalanine or tryptophan. A D gene is named only where the DNA matches it firmly. A row's size may be missing; if present it is once, few, many or a size class.

v_call	clone_size	j_call	cdr3_length	d_call	cdr3_nt	cdr3_aa
TRBV7-2	.	TRBJ2-3	15	.	TGTGCCAGCAGCATCCAGGGGGGTAGAACAGATACGCAGTATTTT	CASSIQGGRTDTQYF
TRBV20-1	.	TRBJ2-1	16	TRBD1	TGCAGTGCTGGAAAACGGGACAGACAGACCTACAATGAGCAGTTCTTC	CSAGKRDRQTYNEQFF
TRBV29-1	.	TRBJ1-1	13	.	TGCAGCGTTGTCGAGGGACGGGGGACTGAAGCTTTCTTT	CSVVEGRGTEAFF
TRBV6-2/TRBV6-3	few	TRBJ2-5	14	TRBD2	TGTGCCACCATAAGACTAGCGGGAGAAGAGACCCAGTACTTC	CATIRLAGEETQYF
TRBV7-2	few	TRBJ2-7	14	TRBD2	TGTGCCAGCAGCTCTACTAGCGGAGCTTACGAGCAGTACTTC	CASSSTSGAYEQYF
TRBV11-2	.	TRBJ2-5	15	.	TGTGCCAGCAGCTTAGATAGGGCGGGACGGCAGACCCAGTACTTC	CASSLDRAGRQTQYF
TRBV6-1	few	TRBJ2-5	16	TRBD2	TGTGCCAGCAGTGAACGGCTAGCGGGGTCAGGGGGGACCCAGTACTTC	CASSERLAGSGGTQYF
TRBV7-2	.	TRBJ2-4	14	.	TGTGCCAGCAGCTCCCGTCGGGGTGCGGACATTCAGTACTTC	CASSSRRGADIQYF
TRBV10-2	few	TRBJ1-1	16	TRBD1	TGCGCCAGCAGTGATCCCCCAGGGGGCCCAGTGGATGAAGCTTTCTTT	CASSDPPGGPVDEAFF
TRBV15	few	TRBJ1-6	13	TRBD1	TGTGCCACCAAGGGGGCAGCCGATTCACCCCTCCACTTT	CATKGAADSPLHF
TRBV4-3	.	TRBJ2-3	18	TRBD2	TGCGCCAGCAGCCGATCCCGTTATAGCGGGGATACAACAGATACGCAGTATTTT	CASSRSRYSGDTTDTQYF
TRBV12-3/TRBV12-4	.	TRBJ1-2	13	.	TGTGCCAGCAGTTTGTCGACAGTTTATGGCTACACCTTC	CASSLSTVYGYTF
TRBV9	few	TRBJ2-3	17	.	TGTGCCAGCAGCGTATCATCGCGGGCCCAAACCACAGATACGCAGTATTTT	CASSVSSRAQTTDTQYF
TRBV5-4	.	TRBJ1-6	12	.	TGTGCCAGCAGCGCGAAAGATTCACCCCTCCACTTT	CASSAKDSPLHF
TRBV10-3	.	TRBJ2-1	16	TRBD1	TGTGCCATCAGTGACGGACAGGGTGGCAGCGGCAATGAGCAGTTCTTC	CAISDGQGGSGNEQFF
TRBV4-3	few	TRBJ2-1	13	TRBD2	TGCGCCAGCAGCCAGACCGGGACTAGCTCTCGGTTCTTC	CASSQTGTSSRFF
TRBV12-3/TRBV12-4	few	TRBJ2-3	17	TRBD2	TGTGCCAGCAGTTTACTGGGTAGCGGGGGTCGAGGAGATACGCAGTATTTT	CASSLLGSGGRGDTQYF
TRBV10-1	many	TRBJ2-2	16	.	TGCGCCAGCAGACCGGACAGTCTATCAGGGACCGGGGAGCTGTTTTTT	CASRPDSLSGTGELFF
TRBV28	few	TRBJ2-7	17	TRBD1	TGTGCCAGCAGTTTCTATTCACTCGGACAGGGGGCGTACGAGCAGTACTTC	CASSFYSLGQGAYEQYF
TRBV7-9	.	TRBJ2-1	14	.	TGTGCCAGCAGCTTACAGACAGGTTACAATGAGCAGTTCTTC	CASSLQTGYNEQFF
TRBV6-1	few	TRBJ2-1	13	.	TGTGCCAGCAGGATCCCGGGGGCCAATGAGCAGTTCTTC	CASRIPGANEQFF
TRBV7-2	many	TRBJ2-3	13	.	TGTGCCAGCAGCACAGGAATGGCAGATACGCAGTATTTT	CASSTGMADTQYF
TRBV7-8	few	TRBJ1-2	13	.	TGTGCCAGCAGCTTGACAGGCGCTACTGGCTACACCTTC	CASSLTGATGYTF
TRBV9	few	TRBJ2-3	16	TRBD2	TGTGCCAGCAGCGTCTCGGGTAGCGGGAACGCAGATACGCAGTATTTT	CASSVSGSGNADTQYF
TRBV5-5	.	TRBJ2-1	15	.	TGTGCCAGCATGAGTAGCCCAGGGGACTACAGTGAGCAGTTCTTC	CASMSSPGDYSEQFF
TRBV27	few	TRBJ2-1	13	.	TGTGCCAGCACCCCTTACGGCGTCAATGAGCAGTTCTTC	CASTPYGVNEQFF
TRBV7-9	many	TRBJ2-3	16	TRBD2	TGTGCCAGCAGCGTCACTCACCCCGGGGGGGCAGATACGCAGTATTTT	CASSVTHPGGADTQYF
TRBV6-1	.	TRBJ2-1	12	.	TGTGCCAGCAGAGAAGCGAGCAATGAGCAGTTCTTC	CASREASNEQFF